The source of this T cell receptor beta chain is a study of blood T cells in healthy people across ages. A second roughly 6 to 12 cycle PCR used barcoded and J-beta primers. One entry per CDR3 protein, called by TCRdb with MiXCR from the 5' RACE reads. The sample records around 940,000 distinct CDR3 sequences, 45% to 60% being singletons. In its sample, this clonotype was seen many times. The sample consisted of blood. The sequence was obtained from a woman between 55 and 75 years old in good health.

The chain's CDR3 is CASTKGRLYGYTF. DNA of the CDR3: TGTGCCAGCACCAAGGGGAGGTTGTATGGCTACACCTTC. The gene calls are TRBV6-5 and TRBJ1-2; D might be TRBD1 (5 bases). The germline CDR1 and CDR2 sequences are MNHEY and SVGAGI. Trimming stripped 7 bases from V and 5 bases from J, with 14 bases between. The CDR3 is made up of 13 amino acids.